A selection of T cell receptor beta chains follows, all from one sample in a study of shared clonotypes between healthy human individuals. The assay was immunoSEQ multiplex PCR, and TCRdb's table has in-frame clones only and misses some. The data show millions of clones, around 95% seen once. Sequencing was performed on naive CD4+ T cells sorted from blood. These receptors were obtained from a young man in good health. The CDR3 runs from the conserved cysteine through the conserved F or W. The D gene is left open where the match is weak. Not every row has a clone size; where given, it reads once, few, many or a size class.

TRBV5-6,few,NA,TRBJ1-2,TGTGCCAGCGAACCGCAGACTGGTTACGGCTACACCTTC,CASEPQTGYGYTF
TRBV7-9,NA,NA,TRBJ1-4,TGTGCCAGCAGCGCCCGGACGGCCGAAAAACTGTTTTTT,CASSARTAEKLFF
TRBV7-7,NA,TRBD2,TRBJ2-2,TGTGCTAGCAGTTTAGCGGGAGTGGCCGGGGAGCTGTTTTTT,CASSLAGVAGELFF
TRBV15,NA,TRBD2,TRBJ2-7,TGTGCCACCAGCAGAGATCGACTAGCGGGAGGCTCGTACGAGCAGTACTTC,CATSRDRLAGGSYEQYF
TRBV4-1,NA,NA,TRBJ2-7,TGCGCCAGCAGCCCGTTCGCAGAGACCACCTACGAGCAGTACTTC,CASSPFAETTYEQYF
TRBV18,NA,NA,TRBJ2-1,TGTGCCAGCTCACCAGGGACTCCCATCGAGCAGTTCTTC,CASSPGTPIEQFF
TRBV6-5,few,NA,TRBJ2-3,TGTGCCAGCAGAAGCACAGATACGCAGTATTTT,CASRSTDTQYF
TRBV5-1,NA,NA,TRBJ2-7,TGCGCCAGCAAAGGAGCAGATCGGGGGGCCCTCGAGCAGTACTTC,CASKGADRGALEQYF
TRBV2,NA,TRBD2,TRBJ2-3,TGTGCCAGCAGTCCCAGACTAGCGGGAGTACCAGATACGCAGTATTTT,CASSPRLAGVPDTQYF
TRBV10-3,once,NA,TRBJ2-2,TGTGCCATCAGAGTGACCCCGGACACCGGGGAGCTGTTTTTT,CAIRVTPDTGELFF
TRBV27,NA,NA,TRBJ2-3,TGTGCCAGCAGTTTACCGACACTAGTGGGGTCTTGGGATACGCAGTATTTT,CASSLPTLVGSWDTQYF
TRBV6-5,NA,TRBD1,TRBJ2-7,TGTGCCAGCGCCCGGACAGGGGGGGACGAGCAGTACTTC,CASARTGGDEQYF
TRBV28,NA,TRBD1,TRBJ1-6,TGTGCCAGCAGTCAAGGTGACAGGGGGAATTCACCCCTCCACTTT,CASSQGDRGNSPLHF
TRBV7-9,NA,NA,TRBJ1-1,TGTGCCAGCAGCTTCCGACAGAAGGAGGTGGCTGAAGCTTTCTTT,CASSFRQKEVAEAFF
TRBV28,NA,NA,TRBJ2-7,TGTGCCAGCAGTTTATTAATTGGCTCATCAGGTTCCTACGAGCAGTACTTC,CASSLLIGSSGSYEQYF
TRBV6-6,NA,NA,TRBJ2-1,TGTGCCAGCACCGGCGGGGACCTCACCCGCGATGAGCAGTTCTTC,CASTGGDLTRDEQFF
TRBV19,NA,TRBD2,TRBJ2-2,TGTGCCAGTAGTCTAGCGGGAGTCACCGGGGAGCTGTTTTTT,CASSLAGVTGELFF
TRBV10-3,NA,NA,TRBJ2-5,TGTGCCATCAGCGGGACGGGGGGACACCACCAAGAGACCCAGTACTTC,CAISGTGGHHQETQYF
TRBV5-4,NA,NA,TRBJ2-3,TGTGCCAGCAGCTCGGAGTTCGGGGATACGCAGTATTTT,CASSSEFGDTQYF
TRBV28,NA,TRBD2,TRBJ2-3,TGTGCCAGCACCTCACGCCGACTAGCGGGGAGATACACAGATACGCAGTATTTT,CASTSRRLAGRYTDTQYF
TRBV7-6,NA,NA,TRBJ1-4,TGTGCCAGCAGCTTAGGGCGAACTAATGAAAAACTGTTTTTT,CASSLGRTNEKLFF
TRBV28,NA,NA,TRBJ1-3,TGTGCCAGCAGTTCTGATGTTTTAGGGTTAAGCGGAAACACCATATATTTT,CASSSDVLGLSGNTIYF
TRBV5-1,NA,TRBD1,TRBJ1-1,TGCGCCAGCAGCCCCAGGGGGCGAGGTAGCAACACTGAAGCTTTCTTT,CASSPRGRGSNTEAFF
TRBV2,NA,NA,TRBJ2-6,TGTGCCAGCAGTATGCTACAAATCTCTGGGGCCAACGTCCTGACTTTC,CASSMLQISGANVLTF
TRBV5-3,NA,NA,TRBJ2-7,TGTGCCAGAAGCTTGGAACAGGGTCCCTACGAGCAGTACTTC,CARSLEQGPYEQYF
TRBV18,NA,TRBD1,TRBJ1-1,TGTGCCAGCTCACGACAGGGTATGTACACTGAAGCTTTCTTT,CASSRQGMYTEAFF
TRBV4-1,NA,TRBD1,TRBJ2-7,TGCGCCAGCAGCCAACAGACAGGGAGCTCCTACGAGCAGTACTTC,CASSQQTGSSYEQYF
TRBV7-2,once,TRBD1,TRBJ1-1,TGTGCCAGCAGCGGAGGGGGCTACACTGAAGCTTTCTTT,CASSGGGYTEAFF
TRBV7-2,NA,NA,TRBJ2-1,TGTGCCAGCAGCTTGCAGTCCTACAATGAGCAGTTCTTC,CASSLQSYNEQFF
TRBV4-1,NA,NA,TRBJ1-1,TGCGCCAGCAGCCAAGAAGGGGACACTGAAGCTTTCTTT,CASSQEGDTEAFF
TRBV7-9,NA,NA,TRBJ1-4,TGTGCCAGCAGCTCCCTAATCAGGGTAGGGGATGAAAAACTGTTTTTT,CASSSLIRVGDEKLFF
TRBV2,NA,NA,TRBJ1-1,TGTGCCAGCAGTATAGACCTACCGAACACTGAAGCTTTCTTT,CASSIDLPNTEAFF
TRBV5-1,NA,NA,TRBJ2-7,TGCGCCAGCAGCTTGGGGACAGCGAGCTCCTACGAGCAGTACTTC,CASSLGTASSYEQYF
TRBV6-5,NA,NA,TRBJ1-2,TGTGCCAGCAGTACGCGACAGAGTGCTAACTATGGCTACACCTTC,CASSTRQSANYGYTF
TRBV7-8,NA,TRBD2,TRBJ2-5,TGTGCCAGCAGCTTAACTAGCGGGAGAACAGAGACCCAGTACTTC,CASSLTSGRTETQYF
TRBV30,NA,TRBD2,TRBJ2-5,TGTGCCTGGAGTTTGACCAGGACTAGCGGGAGCCAAGAGACCCAGTACTTC,CAWSLTRTSGSQETQYF
TRBV7-2,NA,TRBD1,TRBJ2-6,TGTGCCAGCAGCTTAGGGACAGGGTCCGGGGCCAACGTCCTGACTTTC,CASSLGTGSGANVLTF
TRBV7-8,NA,TRBD2,TRBJ2-2,TGTGCCAGCAGGTTACTAGCGGCGAACACCGGGGAGCTGTTTTTT,CASRLLAANTGELFF
TRBV7-9,NA,NA,TRBJ2-3,TGTGCCAGCAGCAGAATAGGGATTAAGAACACAGATACGCAGTATTTT,CASSRIGIKNTDTQYF
TRBV5-6,NA,TRBD1,TRBJ1-5,TGTGCCAGCAGCTTACAGGGGGCGGTTCAGCCCCAGCATTTT,CASSLQGAVQPQHF
TRBV2,NA,NA,TRBJ2-7,TGTGCCAGCACCGGGGACCGTTACTCCTACGAGCAGTACTTC,CASTGDRYSYEQYF
TRBV4-3,NA,TRBD1,TRBJ2-1,TGCGCCAGCAGCCGGGACAGCGCCAGCCTGAATGAGCAGTTCTTC,CASSRDSASLNEQFF
TRBV27,NA,NA,TRBJ1-2,TGTGCCAGCAGTTTTAAGGCAGGGTCATGGTATGGCTACACCTTC,CASSFKAGSWYGYTF
TRBV7-2,NA,NA,TRBJ2-3,TGTGCCAGCAGCCCAACCCGCGGGATAGATACGCAGTATTTT,CASSPTRGIDTQYF
TRBV11-2,NA,TRBD2,TRBJ2-2,TGTGCCAGCAGACGACTAGCGGGAGGGCAGAACGGGGAGCTGTTTTTT,CASRRLAGGQNGELFF
TRBV11-2,NA,NA,TRBJ1-1,TGTGCCAGCAGCTTGCATCTACGGAACACTGAAGCTTTCTTT,CASSLHLRNTEAFF
TRBV28,NA,NA,TRBJ2-2,TGTGCCAGCCAATGGAGGGGGAAAGCCGGGGAGCTGTTTTTT,CASQWRGKAGELFF
TRBV7-2,NA,TRBD1,TRBJ1-5,TGTGCCAGCAGCTTACAGACAGGGGGAAGAAATCAGCCCCAGCATTTT,CASSLQTGGRNQPQHF
TRBV28,NA,NA,TRBJ1-2,TGTGCCAGCAGTCACCTTATTGGCTACACCTTC,CASSHLIGYTF
TRBV6-1,NA,NA,TRBJ1-2,TGTGCCAGCAGTGATTATTTTTGGGATAACTATGGCTACACCTTC,CASSDYFWDNYGYTF
TRBV7-2,NA,NA,TRBJ2-3,TGTGCCAGCAGCTTAGATCTAGTATCGGCTCCTAGCACAGATACGCAGTATTTT,CASSLDLVSAPSTDTQYF
TRBV9,NA,TRBD2,TRBJ2-2,TGTGCCAGCAGCGTAGTGAGTCTAGCGGGCCCCGGGGAGCTGTTTTTT,CASSVVSLAGPGELFF